Listed here are 4 T cell receptor beta chains from one sample, sequenced in a study of shared clonotypes between healthy human individuals. Sequencing used immunoSEQ multiplex PCR; TCRdb keeps in-frame clones, though not all of them. This sample has more than 2 million clones, with about 95% found just once. The sample comprised naive CD4+ T cells sorted from blood. As to subset: CD45RA+ positively selected. All receptors come from a man between 18 and 29 years old in good health.

This clone was seen only once. V and J are TRBV5-1 and TRBJ2-7; no clear D gene. V shed 4 bases and J shed 2 bases, with 16 bases lying between them. Germline V lookup: CDR1 SGHRS, CDR2 YFSETQ. The CDR3 totals 15 residues. The CDR3 coding sequence is TGCGCCAGCAGCCACAACGATGAAGGCCCCTACGAGCAGTACTTC. Translating gives CASSHNDEGPYEQYF.

The chain employs TRBV4-2 and TRBJ2-7; TRBD1 matches at 9 bases. The CDR3 has 15 amino acids. Germline V gives CDR1 LGHNA, CDR2 YNFKEQ. Trimming at V came to 8 bases and at J to 2 bases, leaving 10 bases not matched to a gene. The CDR3: CASGVSGTGTYEQYF. As DNA, the CDR3 is TGTGCCAGCGGAGTCTCCGGGACAGGGACCTACGAGCAGTACTTC.

V is TRBV4-2 and J is TRBJ2-7; 7 bases line up with TRBD2. The CDR3 spans 14 residues. The ends lost 0 bases at V and 3 bases at J; junction bases unmatched: 2. Germline loops: CDR1 LGHNA, CDR2 YNFKEQ. For the CDR3, the DNA is TGTGCCAGCAGCCAAGATAGCGGGCGCTACGAGCAGTACTTC. This encodes CASSQDSGRYEQYF.

On this clone: Germline is not matched at one junction end, which may reflect a read error. The J gene is TRBJ2-5, the V gene TRBV5-1; 9 positions agree with TRBD1. From germline, CDR1 is SGHRS and CDR2 YFSETQ. The CDR3 has 15 residues. This CDR3 is CASSLGGQGQQTQYF. In nucleotides, the CDR3 is TGCGCCAGCAGTTTGGGGGGACAGGGTCAACAGACCCAGTACTTC.